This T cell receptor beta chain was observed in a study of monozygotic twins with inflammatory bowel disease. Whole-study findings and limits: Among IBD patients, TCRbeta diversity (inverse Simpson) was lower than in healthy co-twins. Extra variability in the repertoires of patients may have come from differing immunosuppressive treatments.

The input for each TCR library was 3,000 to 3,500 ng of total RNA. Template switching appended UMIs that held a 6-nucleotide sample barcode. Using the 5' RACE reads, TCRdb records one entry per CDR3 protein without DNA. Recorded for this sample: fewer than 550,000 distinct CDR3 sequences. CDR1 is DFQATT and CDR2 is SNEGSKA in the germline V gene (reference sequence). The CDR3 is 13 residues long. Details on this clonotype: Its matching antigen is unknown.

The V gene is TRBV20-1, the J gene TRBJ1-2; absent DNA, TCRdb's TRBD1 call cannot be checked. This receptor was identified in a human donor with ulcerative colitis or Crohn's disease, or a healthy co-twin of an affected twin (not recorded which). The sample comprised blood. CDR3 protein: CSAKSGQGKGYTF.